Sequencing of this TCR beta chain was carried out in a study of vaccination and CD4 T cells after COVID-19. Study-wide findings and caveats: From a median of roughly 21 to 40, SARS-CoV-2-reactive clonotypes increased, though not significantly.

The treatment here: roughly 11-day PBMC culture with coronavirus spike peptide pools or control peptides (ViraFEST assay). Each well received fewer than 2.5 million PBMCs, cultured with roughly 9.9 IU/ml IL-2 and about 10 ug/ml peptide pools. This clonotype has only a few counts. The antigen is unknown. Researchers used the Oncomine TCR Beta short-read assay to sequence DNA from cultured CD4+ T cells. Each CDR3 protein is one row after TCRdb ran MiXCR on the PCR reads. The sample records more than 7,000 distinct CDR3 sequences, approximately 60% being singletons. Unmatched junction bases numbered 7, after V lost 6 bases and J lost 5 bases. The CDR3 has 14 residues. CDR1 is DFQATT, CDR2 SNEGSKA, per germline (reference sequence).

V is TRBV20-1 and J is TRBJ2-3; 11 nucleotides align to TRBD1. The clonotype comes from a human donor with COVID-19. Specimen: cultured CD4+ T cells from blood, collected after SARS-CoV-2 vaccination. CDR3: CSARGQGARDTQYF. CDR3 nucleotides: TGCAGTGCGCGAGGACAGGGGGCGCGAGATACGCAGTATTTT.